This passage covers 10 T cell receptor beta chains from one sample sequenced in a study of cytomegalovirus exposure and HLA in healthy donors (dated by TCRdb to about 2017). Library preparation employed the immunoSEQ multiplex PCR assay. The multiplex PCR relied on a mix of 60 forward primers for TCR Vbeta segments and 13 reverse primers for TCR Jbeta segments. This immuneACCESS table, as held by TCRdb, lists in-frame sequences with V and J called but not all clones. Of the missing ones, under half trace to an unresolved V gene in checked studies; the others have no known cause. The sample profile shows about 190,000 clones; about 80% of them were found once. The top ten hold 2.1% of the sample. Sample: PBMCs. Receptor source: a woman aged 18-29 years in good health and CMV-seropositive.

The CDR3 nucleotides are TGCGCCAGCAGCTTAGCGGGTTCCTATGGCTACACCTTC. The encoded protein is CASSLAGSYGYTF. This chain connects TRBV5-1 to TRBJ1-2; D call uncertain. Germline CDR1 is SGHRS and CDR2 is YFSETQ. V was clipped by 2 bases and J by 4 bases, with 9 bases between them. The CDR3 spans 13 residues.

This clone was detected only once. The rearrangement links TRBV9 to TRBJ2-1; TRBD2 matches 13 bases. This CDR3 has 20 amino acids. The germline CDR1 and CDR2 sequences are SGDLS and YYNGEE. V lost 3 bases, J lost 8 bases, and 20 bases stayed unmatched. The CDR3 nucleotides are TGTGCCAGCAGCGAAGGACTTGTAGCCGGGACTAGCGGGGTGGTGGATGAGCAGTTCTTC. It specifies CASSEGLVAGTSGVVDEQFF.

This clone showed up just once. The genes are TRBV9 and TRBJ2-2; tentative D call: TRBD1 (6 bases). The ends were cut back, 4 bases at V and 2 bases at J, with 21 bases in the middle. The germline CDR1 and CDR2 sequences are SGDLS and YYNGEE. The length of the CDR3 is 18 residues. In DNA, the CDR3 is TGTGCCAGCAGCCTAGCCCCAGGGGCGCGCGGTAACACCGGGGAGCTGTTTTTT. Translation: CASSLAPGARGNTGELFF.

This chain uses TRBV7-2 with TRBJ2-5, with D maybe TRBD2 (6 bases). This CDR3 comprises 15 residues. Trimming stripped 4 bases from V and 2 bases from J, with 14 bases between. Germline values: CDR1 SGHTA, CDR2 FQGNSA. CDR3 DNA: TGTGCCAGCAGCTCCCAATTGGGGGGACAAGAGACCCAGTACTTC. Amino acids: CASSSQLGGQETQYF. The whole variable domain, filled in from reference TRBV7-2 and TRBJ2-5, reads GAGVSQSPSNKVTEKGKDVELRCDPISGHTALYWYRQSLGQGLEFLIYFQGNSAPDKSGLPSDRFSAERTGGSVSTLTIQRTQQEDSAVYLCASSSQLGGQETQYFGPGTRLLVL.

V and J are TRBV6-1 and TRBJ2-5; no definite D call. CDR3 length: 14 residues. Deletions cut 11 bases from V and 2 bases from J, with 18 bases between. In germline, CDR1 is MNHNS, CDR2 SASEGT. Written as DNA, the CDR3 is TGTGCCGTACCCGACACAAATAATCAAGAGACCCAGTACTTC. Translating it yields CAVPDTNNQETQYF.

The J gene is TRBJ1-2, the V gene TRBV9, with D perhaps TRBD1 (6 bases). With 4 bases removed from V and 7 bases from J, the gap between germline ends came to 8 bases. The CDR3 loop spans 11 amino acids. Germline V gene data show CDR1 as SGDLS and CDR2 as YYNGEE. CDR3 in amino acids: CASSTRGGYTF. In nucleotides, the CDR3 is TGTGCCAGCAGCACCAGGGGTGGCTACACCTTC.

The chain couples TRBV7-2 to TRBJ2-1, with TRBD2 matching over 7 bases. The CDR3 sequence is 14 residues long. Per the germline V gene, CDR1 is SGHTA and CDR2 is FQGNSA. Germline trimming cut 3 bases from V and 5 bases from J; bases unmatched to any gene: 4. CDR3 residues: CASSFEREHNEQFF. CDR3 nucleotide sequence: TGTGCCAGCAGCTTCGAGCGGGAACACAATGAGCAGTTCTTC.

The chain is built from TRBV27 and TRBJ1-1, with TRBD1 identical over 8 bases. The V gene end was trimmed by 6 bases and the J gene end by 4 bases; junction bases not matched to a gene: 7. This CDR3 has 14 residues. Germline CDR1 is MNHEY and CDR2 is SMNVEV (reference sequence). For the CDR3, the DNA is TGTGCCAGCAGGGTCCAGGGGGCGAGCACTGAAGCTTTCTTT. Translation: CASRVQGASTEAFF.

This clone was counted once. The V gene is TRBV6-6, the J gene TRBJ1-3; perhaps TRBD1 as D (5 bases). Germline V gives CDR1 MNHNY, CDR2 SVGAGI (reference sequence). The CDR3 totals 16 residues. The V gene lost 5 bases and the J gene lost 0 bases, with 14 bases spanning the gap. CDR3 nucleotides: TGTGCCAGCAGTCCAGGGTATGGGGACTCTGGAAACACCATATATTTT. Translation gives CASSPGYGDSGNTIYF.

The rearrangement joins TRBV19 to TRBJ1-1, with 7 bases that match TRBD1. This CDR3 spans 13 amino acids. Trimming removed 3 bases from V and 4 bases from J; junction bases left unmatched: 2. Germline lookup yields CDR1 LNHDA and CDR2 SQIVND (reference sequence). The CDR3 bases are TGTGCCAGTAGTATGTACAGGGGCACTGAAGCTTTCTTT. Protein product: CASSMYRGTEAFF.